This TCR beta chain was sequenced in a study of cytomegalovirus exposure and HLA in healthy donors. Among the 120 subjects of the validation cohort, separate from the 666-subject first cohort, were the donors. Worth noting for this clone: As yet, its antigen is unknown.

Study outcomes and limitations: The classifier, whose performance was assessed in both the original and validation cohorts, reportedly diagnosed cytomegalovirus status with high specificity and sensitivity. Later, an analysis found that TCR clusters from the first cohort tended to co-occur in the 90 to 150 validation repertoires. Rarity held for most TCR sequences, but there were some public TCRs that occurred in many donors.

Only in-frame clones appear in the TCRdb table, and some are missing; sequencing was by immunoSEQ multiplex PCR. The sample carries approximately 150,000 clones, 87% recorded once. This CDR3 is 13 amino acids long. CDR1 is SGHNT, CDR2 YYREEE, per germline (reference sequence). Trimming stripped 0 bases from V and 4 bases from J, with 8 bases between. Sequencing used PBMCs. This sequence was found in a woman between 25 and 40 years old in good health and CMV-seronegative. The chain links TRBV5-4 to TRBJ2-7; the D gene is possibly TRBD2 (6 bases). The DNA of the CDR3 is TGTGCCAGCAGCTTGGGAGGGAGGTACGAGCAGTACTTC. This gives the protein CASSLGGRYEQYF.